This T cell receptor beta chain was captured by sequencing in a study of T cells in Graves' hyperthyroidism and ophthalmopathy. The wider study: Sampling of peripheral blood happened at initial diagnosis, prior to any treatment.

J lost 5 bases, V lost 5 bases, and 9 bases had no gene match. The CDR3 is 15 amino acids. It was RNA transcripts that yielded the amplified TCR beta CDR3 regions. A set of HTBI primers served as the primers for a first-round RT-PCR of the TCR CDR3. TCRdb itself ran the multiplex PCR reads through MiXCR, one entry per CDR3 protein. The sample holds a few hundred thousand distinct CDR3 sequences, 15% to 18% seen once. The patients, who ranged from 18 to 65 in age, presented with newly diagnosed hyperthyroidism lasting under 2 months. The PBMCs were sourced from fresh peripheral blood (approximately 9 ml).

This chain joins TRBV12-3 or TRBV12-4 and TRBJ2-1; 7 nucleotides line up with TRBD1. The origin of this receptor is a woman in her late teens or twenties with Graves' hyperthyroidism that later progressed to Graves' ophthalmopathy. Material for sequencing was blood. The CDR3 sequence: CASSLETGINNEQFF. The DNA for the CDR3 is TGTGCCAGCAGTCTAGAGACAGGGATTAACAATGAGCAGTTCTTC.